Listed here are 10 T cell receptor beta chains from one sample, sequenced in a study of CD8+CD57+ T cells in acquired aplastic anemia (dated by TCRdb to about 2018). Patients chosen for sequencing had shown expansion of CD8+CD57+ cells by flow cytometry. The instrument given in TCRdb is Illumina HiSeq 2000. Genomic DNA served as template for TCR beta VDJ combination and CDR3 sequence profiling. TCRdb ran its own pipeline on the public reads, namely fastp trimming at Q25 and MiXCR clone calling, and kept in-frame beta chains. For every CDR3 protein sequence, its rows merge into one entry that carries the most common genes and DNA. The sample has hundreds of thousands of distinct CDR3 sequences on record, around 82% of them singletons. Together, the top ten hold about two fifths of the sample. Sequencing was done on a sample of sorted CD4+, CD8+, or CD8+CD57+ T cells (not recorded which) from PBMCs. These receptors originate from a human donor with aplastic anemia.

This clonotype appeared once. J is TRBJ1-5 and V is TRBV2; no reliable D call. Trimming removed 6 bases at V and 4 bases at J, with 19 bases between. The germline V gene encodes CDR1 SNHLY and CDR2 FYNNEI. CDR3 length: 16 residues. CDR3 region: CASSQEAGLVNQPQHF. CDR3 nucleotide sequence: TGTGCCAGCAGCCAAGAAGCAGGCTTGGTAAATCAGCCCCAGCATTTT.

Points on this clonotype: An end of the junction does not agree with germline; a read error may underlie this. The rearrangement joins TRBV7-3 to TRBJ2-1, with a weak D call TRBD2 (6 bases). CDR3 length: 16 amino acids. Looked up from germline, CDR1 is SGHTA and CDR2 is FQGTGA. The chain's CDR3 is CASSLSGGGQDEALSF. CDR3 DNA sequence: TGTGCCAGCAGCTTATCAGGCGGAGGGCAAGATGAAGCTCTGTCCTTC.

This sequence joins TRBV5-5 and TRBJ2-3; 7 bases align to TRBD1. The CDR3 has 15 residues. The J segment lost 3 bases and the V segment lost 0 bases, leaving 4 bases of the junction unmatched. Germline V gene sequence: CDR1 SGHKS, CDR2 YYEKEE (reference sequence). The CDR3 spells CASSLEGAATDTQYF. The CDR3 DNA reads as TGTGCCAGCAGCTTGGAGGGGGCAGCTACAGATACGCAGTATTTT.

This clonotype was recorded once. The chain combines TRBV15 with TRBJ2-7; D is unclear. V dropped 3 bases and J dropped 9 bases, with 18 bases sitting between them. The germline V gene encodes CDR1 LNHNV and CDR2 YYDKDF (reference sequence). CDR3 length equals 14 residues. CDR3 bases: TGTGCCACCAGCAGGGGCGCCGGCCAAGACGCGCAGTACTTC. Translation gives CATSRGAGQDAQYF.

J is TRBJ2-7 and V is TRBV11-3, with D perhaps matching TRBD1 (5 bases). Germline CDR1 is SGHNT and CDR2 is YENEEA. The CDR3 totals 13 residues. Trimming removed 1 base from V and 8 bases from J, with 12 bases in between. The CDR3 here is CASSLGLTEQQYV. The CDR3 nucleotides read TGTGCCAGCAGCTTAGGTCTGACAGAGCAGCAGTACGTC.

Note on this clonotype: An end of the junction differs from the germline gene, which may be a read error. The CDR3 nucleotides are TGTGCCAGCAGCGTAGGGAGAGGCACAGAGACGCAGTATTTT. Translated: CASSVGRGTETQYF. V is TRBV9 and J is TRBJ2-3; no clear D gene. The CDR3 loop spans 14 amino acids. Germline V lookup: CDR1 SGDLS, CDR2 YYNGEE.

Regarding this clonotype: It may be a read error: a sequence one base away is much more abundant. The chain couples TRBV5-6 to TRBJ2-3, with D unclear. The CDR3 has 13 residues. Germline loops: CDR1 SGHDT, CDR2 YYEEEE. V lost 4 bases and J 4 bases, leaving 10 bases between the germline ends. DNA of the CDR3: TGTGCCAGCAGCCCCGTTGCCGCAGATACGCAGTATTTT. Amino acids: CASSPVAADTQYF.

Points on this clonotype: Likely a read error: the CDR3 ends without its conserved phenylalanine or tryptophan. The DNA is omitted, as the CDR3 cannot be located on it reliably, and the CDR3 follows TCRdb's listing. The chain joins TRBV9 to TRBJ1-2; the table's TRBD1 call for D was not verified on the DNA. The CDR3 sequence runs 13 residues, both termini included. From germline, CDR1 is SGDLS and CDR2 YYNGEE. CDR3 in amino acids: CASGEAGDIQYSV.

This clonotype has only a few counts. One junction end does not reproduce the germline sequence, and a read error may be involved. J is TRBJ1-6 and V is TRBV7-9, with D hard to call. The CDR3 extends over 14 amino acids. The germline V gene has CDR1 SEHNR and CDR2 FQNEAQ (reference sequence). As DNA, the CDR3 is TGTGCCAGCAGCTTTCAAAGAAGCGGTGCACGCGATGAGTTT. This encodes CASSFQRSGARDEF.

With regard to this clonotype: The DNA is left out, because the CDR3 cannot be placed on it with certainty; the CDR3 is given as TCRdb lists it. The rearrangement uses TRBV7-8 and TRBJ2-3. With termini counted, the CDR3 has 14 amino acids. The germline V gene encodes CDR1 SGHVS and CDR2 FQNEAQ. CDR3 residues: CASSVAGDTQYFGF.